This T cell receptor beta chain was profiled in a study of B cell selection in AIRE deficiency. Regulatory T cells were sorted as CD4+CD25hiCD127low/negative cells. Controls came from healthy donors unrelated to patients. Comment on this clone: Its target is unknown.

The germline V gene has CDR1 LNHDA and CDR2 SQIVND (reference sequence). This CDR3 is 18 amino acids long. V lost 5 bases, J lost 0 bases, and 7 bases stayed unmatched. General observations from the study: Patient Tconv cells held 25% to 35% of Treg sequences shared by healthy donors.

Source study methods: About 5.65x10^4 patient and 9.56x10^4 healthy donor TCRbeta sequences came from Tregs. TCRdb's table, derived via immunoSEQ multiplex PCR, lists solely in-frame clones and lacks some. V and J calls and clone size are copied from that table; D and trimming were computed from the DNA. The data hold about 19,000 clones, with about 92% observed a single time. J is TRBJ2-5 and V is TRBV19; 15 nucleotides agree with TRBD2. The origin of this receptor is a human donor in good health. The sequenced sample was CD4+CD25+ Tregs sorted from PBMCs. The CDR3 DNA reads as TGTGCCAGTAGTGCCGGGACTAGCGGGAGGTGGTACCAAGAGACCCAGTACTTC. Translating gives CASSAGTSGRWYQETQYF.